In this sample, the clone carrying this T cell receptor beta chain turned up many times. The target antigen is unknown. Exclusion of patients followed from uncontrolled infection, other autoimmune disease, pregnancy or lactation. These data come from a study of T cells in Graves' hyperthyroidism and ophthalmopathy. The study's findings and limits: Onset of ophthalmopathy came a median about 6.5 months after the model predicted it. Also found in blood were most expanded thyroid clonotypes above 0.001.

Template material for amplifying TCR beta CDR3 regions consisted of RNA transcripts. Carried out on the TCR CDR3, a first-round RT-PCR used the HTBI primer set. Each CDR3 protein gets one entry after TCRdb re-called the multiplex PCR reads with MiXCR. Found here are some 500,000 distinct CDR3 sequences, 24% of them singletons; the top ten hold 10% to 12%. The CDR3 consists of 12 residues. V was cut by 1 base and J by 9 bases, with 9 bases left in between. V gene TRBV12-3 or TRBV12-4 combines with J gene TRBJ2-5; perhaps TRBD1 as D (5 bases). The sample consisted of blood. The origin of this receptor is a woman younger than 45 with Graves' ophthalmopathy. The CDR3 bases are TGTGCCAGCAGTTTAGGGGAAGGGGCCCAGTACTTC. Translation gives CASSLGEGAQYF.